The TCR beta chain described here comes from a study of human T cells and chemical hapten exposure. TCRdb called the RACE reads again in MiXCR, with one record for every CDR3 protein. The table lists just over 350,000 distinct CDR3 sequences, nearly 6.5% of them singletons, with about 6% in the top ten. V was clipped by 6 bases and J by 0 bases, with 8 bases between them. Germline loops: CDR1 MNHEY, CDR2 SMNVEV (reference sequence). This CDR3 spans 13 amino acids. Time point given: patch test 2, 6 weeks after DPC sensitization. The treatment: therapeutic diphenylcyclopropenone sensitization with weekly scalp DPC. This clonotype was picked up many times. One base away lies a much larger clone, so this may be a sequencing read error.

This chain joins TRBV27 and TRBJ1-1; D not resolved. The receptor comes from a young woman with alopecia areata. Some clones in this sample may be carry-over from other donors' samples. Material: whole blood, obtained in connection with sensitization to the hapten diphenylcyclopropenone (DPC). The CDR3 loop reads CASSTRLNTEAFF. Written as DNA, the CDR3 is TGTGCCAGCAGCACCAGACTGAACACTGAAGCTTTCTTT.